The 20 T cell receptor beta chains presented below share a single source sample, sequenced in a study of a mutant IDH1 vaccine in newly diagnosed glioma. TCRdb's table, derived via immunoSEQ multiplex PCR, lists solely in-frame clones and lacks some. The data contain about 69,000 clones, more than 75% of them singletons. The time point was: week 35, safety follow-up. Each dose delivered 300 ug of mutant IDH1 20-mer peptide subcutaneously with imiquimod. These TCRs are of unknown antigen specificity. The source material was PBMCs, sampled from a glioma patient whose treatment included an IDH1 peptide vaccine. The source of these receptors is a man younger than 40 with glioma.

The chain recombines TRBV9 with TRBJ2-3; 10 bases match TRBD2. Germline V gene data show CDR1 as SGDLS and CDR2 as YYNGEE. After removal of 0 bases from V and 6 bases from J, the junction contained 4 bases not matched to a gene. CDR3 size: 15 residues. For the CDR3, the DNA is TGTGCCAGCAGCGTAGAGGGTAGCGGGGGGGATACGCAGTATTTT. Its translation is CASSVEGSGGDTQYF.

The chain links TRBV28 to TRBJ1-2; TRBD1 might be the D (6 bases). The CDR3 runs to 11 residues. Between the trimmed V and J ends, which lost 6 bases and 4 bases, there was a span of 6 bases. CDR1 is MDHEN and CDR2 is SYDVKM in the germline V gene. CDR3 in DNA: TGTGCCAGCAGACAGGGCTATGGCTACACCTTC. Amino acid sequence: CASRQGYGYTF.

The chain couples TRBV12-5 to TRBJ2-3; 7 positions match TRBD1. The length of the CDR3 is 12 residues. Per germline, CDR1 LGHNT and CDR2 FRNRAP. V lost 5 bases, J lost 4 bases, and 0 bases stayed unmatched. The CDR3 region is CASGQGADTQYF. CDR3 sequence (DNA): TGTGCTAGTGGTCAGGGGGCAGATACGCAGTATTTT.

The rearrangement links TRBV25-1 to TRBJ2-1, with 7 bases identical to TRBD1. Germline lookup yields CDR1 MGHDK and CDR2 SYGVNS. The CDR3 contains 14 residues. The J segment lost 6 bases and the V segment lost 5 bases, leaving 7 bases of the junction unmatched. The DNA for the CDR3 is TGTGCCAGCAGTCTCGCCGGGACAGTCAATGAGCAGTTCTTC. Amino acids: CASSLAGTVNEQFF.

J is TRBJ2-1 and V is TRBV15, with D perhaps matching TRBD1 (5 bases). Per germline, CDR1 LNHNV and CDR2 YYDKDF (reference sequence). V lost 1 base and J 15 bases, leaving 13 bases between the germline ends. The CDR3 loop spans 12 amino acids. CDR3 in amino acids: CATSRAVSGAFF. The CDR3 nucleotides read TGTGCCACCAGCAGAGCGGTCTCTGGGGCGTTCTTC.

The chain combines TRBV5-8 with TRBJ2-5; D call uncertain. The length of the CDR3 is 15 residues. Germline V gene data show CDR1 as SGHTS and CDR2 as YDEGEE. V dropped 1 base and J dropped 5 bases, with 15 bases sitting between them. The CDR3 region has the DNA TGTGCCAGCAGCTTGAGTGGGTCCCGGACGGAGACCCAGTACTTC. Translated: CASSLSGSRTETQYF.

With regard to this clone: One junction end does not reproduce the germline sequence, and a read error may be involved. This rearrangement joins TRBV19 to TRBJ1-5, with D perhaps TRBD1 (5 bases). Germline loops: CDR1 LNHDA, CDR2 SQIVND (reference sequence). This CDR3 is 14 amino acids long. The CDR3 loop reads CASSSGTGNQPQHF. Written as DNA, the CDR3 is TGTGCCAGTAGTAGCGGGACGGGCAATCAGCCTCAGCATTTT.

The chain is built from TRBV4-1 and TRBJ2-3; 9 nucleotides align to TRBD2. Germline CDR1 and CDR2: MGHRA and YSYEKL. The V and J ends lost 4 bases and 8 bases, in that order; junction bases with no gene match: 1. The CDR3 has 12 residues. CDR3 protein: CASSPSGVTQYF. DNA for the CDR3: TGCGCCAGCAGCCCTAGCGGGGTTACGCAGTATTTT.

This sequence joins TRBV7-9 and TRBJ1-1; D is ambiguous. Germline CDR1 SEHNR, CDR2 FQNEAQ (reference sequence). The CDR3 has 14 amino acids. Trimming removed 5 bases from V and 3 bases from J, with 13 bases in between. The CDR3 loop reads CASSIKVEHTEAFF. In nucleotides, the CDR3 is TGTGCCAGCAGCATTAAGGTCGAGCACACTGAAGCTTTCTTT.

V and J are TRBV7-8 and TRBJ1-5; 7 bases match TRBD1. The CDR3 sequence is 19 residues long. V lost 2 bases and J lost 0; bases outside the gene matches: 13. Germline V CDR1 and CDR2: SGHVS, FQNEAQ. The CDR3 DNA reads as TGTGCCAGCAGCTTAAGGCGACAGGGACCCTTCTATAGCAATCAGCCCCAGCATTTT. Residues: CASSLRRQGPFYSNQPQHF.

The chain joins TRBV11-3 to TRBJ2-7, with D possibly matching TRBD2 (5 bases). The CDR3 loop spans 18 amino acids. V was shortened by 2 bases and J by 2 bases, with 22 bases between the two germline ends. Looked up from germline, CDR1 is SGHNT and CDR2 is YENEEA. CDR3 bases: TGTGCCAGCAGCTTAAAGGAATTACGGGAAACACATACCTACGAGCAGTACTTC. Encoded protein: CASSLKELRETHTYEQYF.

This clone appeared a few times. The chain joins TRBV30 to TRBJ1-2; 9 bases line up with TRBD1. Germline lookup yields CDR1 GTSNPN and CDR2 SVGIG (reference sequence). This CDR3 region has 12 residues. V lost 5 bases to trimming and J lost 5 bases; unmatched junction nucleotides: 3. The CDR3 protein is CAWDRGYYGYTF. CDR3 DNA sequence: TGTGCCTGGGACAGGGGGTATTATGGCTACACCTTC.

The J gene is TRBJ2-5, the V gene TRBV13, with unresolved D. Trimming left V 4 bases short and J 5 bases short, with 11 bases between. This CDR3 has 13 residues. From germline, CDR1 is PRHDT and CDR2 FYEKMQ (reference sequence). The CDR3 protein is CASSSGFGETQYF. As DNA, the CDR3 is TGTGCCAGCAGCTCGGGCTTCGGGGAGACCCAGTACTTC.

The genes are TRBV19 and TRBJ2-3, with D tentatively TRBD2 (5 bases). The germline V gene encodes CDR1 LNHDA and CDR2 SQIVND (reference sequence). V lost 7 bases to trimming and J lost 0 bases, with 11 bases between them. The CDR3 totals 14 residues. The CDR3 DNA sequence: TGTGCCAGTACCCCAAGGAGGAGCACAGATACGCAGTATTTT. Protein: CASTPRRSTDTQYF.

The gene calls are TRBV5-1 and TRBJ2-7; tentatively, D is TRBD2 (6 bases). CDR1 is SGHRS, CDR2 YFSETQ, per germline. This CDR3 is built from 13 residues. Trimming left V 0 bases short and J 4 bases short, with 8 bases between. The CDR3 loop reads CASSLGLGYEQYF. The CDR3 region has the DNA TGCGCCAGCAGCTTGGGACTAGGATACGAGCAGTACTTC.

The chain is built from TRBV28 and TRBJ1-1, with 8 bases lining up with TRBD1. The V gene end was trimmed by 2 bases and the J gene end by 5 bases; junction bases not matched to a gene: 7. This CDR3 region has 15 residues. Germline loops: CDR1 MDHEN, CDR2 SYDVKM. The CDR3 loop is CASSLDPGGGTEAFF. The CDR3, as DNA: TGTGCCAGCAGTTTAGACCCAGGGGGCGGGACTGAAGCTTTCTTT.

The chain carries TRBV4-1 and TRBJ2-7, with D perhaps matching TRBD2 (6 bases). CDR3 length: 15 amino acids. Germline values: CDR1 MGHRA, CDR2 YSYEKL. Trimming removed 1 base from V and 4 bases from J, with 14 bases in between. In nucleotides, the CDR3 is TGCGCCAGCAGCCAAGCCCACCCAGGGAGGTACGAGCAGTACTTC. This translates into CASSQAHPGRYEQYF.

J is TRBJ2-1 and V is TRBV13; TRBD1 matches at 10 bases. V lost 5 bases to trimming and J lost 8 bases; unmatched junction nucleotides: 12. From germline, CDR1 is PRHDT and CDR2 FYEKMQ (reference sequence). CDR3 size: 16 residues. CDR3 residues: CASSDGTGEGSDEQFF. The CDR3 DNA is TGTGCCAGCAGCGACGGGACAGGGGAGGGTAGCGATGAGCAGTTCTTC.

The chain carries TRBV9 and TRBJ2-7; D gene ambiguous. The CDR3 is made up of 16 amino acids. V was clipped by 4 bases and J by 5 bases, with 22 bases between them. Germline CDR1 reads SGDLS; CDR2 reads YYNGEE. In DNA, the CDR3 is TGTGCCAGCAGCCCCCGACGGGTAGGGAATCGGAACGAGCAGTACTTC. Protein product: CASSPRRVGNRNEQYF.

This clone was detected a few times. This specimen includes other DNA sequences encoding the same CDR3. CDR3 protein: CASSVGGENTEAFF. CDR3 in DNA: TGTGCCAGCAGCGTAGGGGGGGAGAACACTGAAGCTTTCTTT. This chain joins TRBV9 and TRBJ1-1, with a tentative D call TRBD1 (5 bases). The germline V gene has CDR1 SGDLS and CDR2 YYNGEE. Trimming pared 0 bases from V and 1 base from J, leaving 7 bases between. The CDR3 consists of 14 residues.